These T cell receptor beta chains were read from a single sample in a study of T cell changes during pregnancy in multiple sclerosis. Using immunoSEQ multiplex PCR, the repertoire was profiled, and TCRdb retains in-frame clones only, with some absent. The data hold 68,000 or so clones, with about 89% observed a single time. Sequencing used peripheral blood, obtained in the second trimester of pregnancy. These TCRs come from a female donor with multiple sclerosis, enrolled in a pregnancy study. The conserved cysteine and the conserved F or W are not part of the CDR3 here. The order of the fields is V gene, D gene, J gene, clone size, CDR3 protein. The D gene is left open where the match is weak. The size field is filled for only some rows; it gives once, few, many or a size class.

V: TRBV19; D: TRBD1; J: TRBJ1-6; size: .; CDR3: ATAVTGSDSPLH
V: TRBV7-9; D: TRBD1; J: TRBJ1-1; size: .; CDR3: ASSPSRGSTEAF
V: TRBV19; D: TRBD1; J: TRBJ1-6; size: once; CDR3: ASSSRQGGDSPLH
V: TRBV25-1; D: .; J: TRBJ1-6; size: once; CDR3: ASSKSGTHYNSPLH
V: TRBV7-6; D: TRBD1; J: TRBJ2-4; size: .; CDR3: ASSSRLGDRKAKNIQY
V: TRBV15; D: .; J: TRBJ1-6; size: .; CDR3: ATSRDRTRNSPLH
V: TRBV5-1; D: TRBD1; J: TRBJ1-2; size: few; CDR3: ASSPQGTGNYGYT
V: TRBV2; D: .; J: TRBJ1-3; size: .; CDR3: ASSEGGGASSGNTIY
V: TRBV7-2; D: .; J: TRBJ2-5; size: .; CDR3: ASSSRYQETQY
V: TRBV25-1; D: TRBD2; J: TRBJ2-2; size: .; CDR3: ASSEVAGGVSNTGELF
V: TRBV7-9; D: .; J: TRBJ1-1; size: once; CDR3: ASSLYGDTEAF
V: TRBV9; D: TRBD2; J: TRBJ2-2; size: .; CDR3: ASRAGTSGTGELF
V: TRBV9; D: .; J: TRBJ1-5; size: .; CDR3: ASSEGGYSNQPQH
V: TRBV9; D: .; J: TRBJ2-5; size: .; CDR3: ASSVVGFETQY
V: TRBV5-4; D: .; J: TRBJ2-7; size: .; CDR3: ASSERRGTYEQY
V: TRBV9; D: .; J: TRBJ1-4; size: .; CDR3: ASSVQGAYGEKLF
V: TRBV7-9; D: .; J: TRBJ2-2; size: .; CDR3: ASSLRANTGELF
V: TRBV19; D: .; J: TRBJ2-3; size: once; CDR3: ASSIRQGYTDTQY
V: TRBV15; D: .; J: TRBJ1-1; size: .; CDR3: ATRIYGEGTEAF
V: TRBV2; D: TRBD1; J: TRBJ1-5; size: .; CDR3: ASSDETGEDQPQH
V: TRBV9; D: .; J: TRBJ1-1; size: .; CDR3: ASSDSGRVGNTEAF
V: TRBV27; D: .; J: TRBJ1-1; size: few; CDR3: ASTLTSHPNTEAF
V: TRBV7-2; D: TRBD1; J: TRBJ1-1; size: .; CDR3: ASSLATGAGTEAF
V: TRBV27; D: .; J: TRBJ2-3; size: .; CDR3: ARPRTGRADTQY
V: TRBV2; D: TRBD2; J: TRBJ2-5; size: .; CDR3: ASSELRTSGGRQETQY
V: TRBV7-2; D: TRBD2; J: TRBJ2-5; size: .; CDR3: ASSLKLAGGTQY
V: TRBV11-2; D: TRBD1; J: TRBJ1-4; size: .; CDR3: ASSLDGDSNEKLF
V: TRBV29-1; D: TRBD1; J: TRBJ1-2; size: medium-sized; CDR3: SVGTGGTSGYT
V: TRBV19; D: TRBD2; J: TRBJ2-5; size: .; CDR3: ASSINGGGLGQETQY
V: TRBV6-6; D: TRBD1; J: TRBJ1-1; size: once; CDR3: ASTQGVTTEAF
V: TRBV7-2; D: .; J: TRBJ1-2; size: .; CDR3: ASSKTRTAVYGYT
V: TRBV7-9; D: TRBD2; J: TRBJ2-7; size: .; CDR3: ASSASGGTTLESYEQY
V: TRBV6-6; D: .; J: TRBJ1-5; size: .; CDR3: ASSTAGTRGNQPQH
V: TRBV7-3; D: .; J: TRBJ2-3; size: .; CDR3: ASSWAGFTDTQY
V: TRBV5-8; D: .; J: TRBJ2-5; size: .; CDR3: ASSSFWGGVGETQY
V: TRBV6-1; D: .; J: TRBJ1-5; size: .; CDR3: ASSEAGSNQPQH
V: TRBV4-3; D: .; J: TRBJ2-5; size: .; CDR3: ASSQREQSAQY
V: TRBV5-4; D: .; J: TRBJ2-3; size: .; CDR3: ASSLGGPSTDTQY
V: TRBV7-2; D: TRBD1; J: TRBJ1-3; size: once; CDR3: ASSPDRVSGNTIY
V: TRBV15; D: .; J: TRBJ2-1; size: .; CDR3: ATSRERGGAREQF
V: TRBV5-4; D: .; J: TRBJ2-2; size: .; CDR3: ASSPRRGTNTGELF
V: TRBV5-6; D: TRBD2; J: TRBJ2-3; size: .; CDR3: ASSFSGASTDTQY
V: TRBV6-6; D: .; J: TRBJ1-1; size: .; CDR3: ASSYSQGNTEAF
V: TRBV9; D: TRBD1; J: TRBJ1-1; size: .; CDR3: ASSVGQGARNTEAF